A selection of T cell receptor beta chains follows, all from one sample in a study of blood T cells in healthy people across ages. TCRdb re-analysed the 5' RACE reads in MiXCR, keeping a single row per CDR3 protein. Seen here are approximately 1,000,000 distinct CDR3 sequences, 35% to 55% observed once, and the top ten hold approximately 20%. Material for sequencing was blood. Receptors originate from a woman in her fifties or sixties in good health. Each CDR3 is given with its conserved first and last residue.

j_call,cdr3_length,v_call,cdr3_aa
TRBJ2-7,14,TRBV28,CASSKDGTGEEQYF
TRBJ2-5,14,TRBV10-3,CAIRKTGIQETQYF
TRBJ2-5,16,TRBV7-6,CASSLVGGGNQETQYF
TRBJ1-5,15,TRBV28,CASNDLRWRDQPQHF
TRBJ2-5,15,TRBV20-1,CSARDRGGALETQYF
TRBJ2-5,17,TRBV13,CASSTRQGAPFRETQYF
TRBJ1-2,16,TRBV6-5,CASSYSPGTGANGYTF
TRBJ2-3,15,TRBV20-1,CSAKDAGELTDTQYF
TRBJ2-5,15,TRBV9,CASAPGKREMETQYF
TRBJ2-1,14,TRBV7-9,CASSLAGVFNEQFF
TRBJ2-1,14,TRBV5-1,CASSLASGWTEQFF